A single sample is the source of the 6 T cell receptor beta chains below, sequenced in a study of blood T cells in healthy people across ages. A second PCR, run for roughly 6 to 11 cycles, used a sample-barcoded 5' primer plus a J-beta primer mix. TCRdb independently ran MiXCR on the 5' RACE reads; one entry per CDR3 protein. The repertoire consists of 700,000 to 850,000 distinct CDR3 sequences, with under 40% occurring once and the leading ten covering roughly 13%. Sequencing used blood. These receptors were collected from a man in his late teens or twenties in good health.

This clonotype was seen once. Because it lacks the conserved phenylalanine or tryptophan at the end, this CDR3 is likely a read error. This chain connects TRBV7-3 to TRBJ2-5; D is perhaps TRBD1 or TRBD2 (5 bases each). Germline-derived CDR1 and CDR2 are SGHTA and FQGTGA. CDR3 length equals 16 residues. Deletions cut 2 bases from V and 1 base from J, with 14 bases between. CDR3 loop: CASSLDGAGLQETQYL. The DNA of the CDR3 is TGTGCCAGCAGCTTAGACGGGGCTGGGCTCCAAGAGACCCAGTACTTA.

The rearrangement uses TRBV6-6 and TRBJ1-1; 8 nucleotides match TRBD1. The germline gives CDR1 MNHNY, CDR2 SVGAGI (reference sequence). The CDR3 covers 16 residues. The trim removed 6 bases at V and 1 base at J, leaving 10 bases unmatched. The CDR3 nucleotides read TGTGCCAGCAGGGCGACAGGGGTTAGGGGGAACACTGAAGCTTTCTTT. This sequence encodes CASRATGVRGNTEAFF.

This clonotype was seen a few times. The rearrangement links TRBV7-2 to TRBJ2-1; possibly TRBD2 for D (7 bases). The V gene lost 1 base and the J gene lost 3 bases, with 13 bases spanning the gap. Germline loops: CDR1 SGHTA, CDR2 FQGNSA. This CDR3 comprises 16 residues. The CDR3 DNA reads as TGTGCCAGCAGCTTAGGAAGGGGGGGGGACTACAATGAGCAGTTCTTC. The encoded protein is CASSLGRGGDYNEQFF.

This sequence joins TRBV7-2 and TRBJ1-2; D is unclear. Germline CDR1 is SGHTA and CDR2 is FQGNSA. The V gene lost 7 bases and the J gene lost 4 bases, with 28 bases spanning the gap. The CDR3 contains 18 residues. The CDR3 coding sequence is TGTGCCAGCATCCAATCCGAACGCCGGCGGGCCTCGGGCTATGGCTACACCTTC. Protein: CASIQSERRRASGYGYTF.

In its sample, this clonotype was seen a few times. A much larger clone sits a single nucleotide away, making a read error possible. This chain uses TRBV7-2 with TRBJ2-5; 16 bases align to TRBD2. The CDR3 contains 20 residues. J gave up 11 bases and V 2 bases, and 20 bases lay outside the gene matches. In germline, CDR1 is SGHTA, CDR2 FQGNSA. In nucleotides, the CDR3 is TGTGCCAGCAGCTTACCCCCCGGGACTAGCGGGGGGGCCATTAGAAATGAGCAGTACTTC. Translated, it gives CASSLPPGTSGGAIRNEQYF.

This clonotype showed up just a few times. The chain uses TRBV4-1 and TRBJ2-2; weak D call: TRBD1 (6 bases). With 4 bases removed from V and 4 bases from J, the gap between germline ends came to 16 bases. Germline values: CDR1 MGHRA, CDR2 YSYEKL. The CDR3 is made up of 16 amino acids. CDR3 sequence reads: CASSLQQGRVTGELFF. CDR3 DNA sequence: TGCGCCAGCAGCCTACAACAGGGCCGGGTCACCGGGGAGCTGTTTTTT.